This T cell receptor (beta chain) comes out of a study of T cell repertoires in cytomegalovirus infection. Turning to the study itself: Public TCR beta signatures provided an indication of both CMV infection and a matching HLA type.

Trimming stripped 7 bases from V and 2 bases from J, with 15 bases between. Germline V gene data show CDR1 as SQVTM and CDR2 as ANQGSEA. The CDR3 length is 14 residues. Details on this clonotype: Its target is unknown.

Study-level findings and limits: Totalled public TCR beta family frequency picked out people who carried CMV plus the relevant HLA.

From the reads, TCRdb called clonotypes with MiXCR, one entry per CDR3 protein. Among roughly 77,000 distinct CDR3 sequences listed, over 3.5% were seen once. This chain joins TRBV29-1 and TRBJ2-1; D ambiguous. The sample consisted of PBMCs. This clonotype originated in a human donor in good health (CMV status not recorded). Some clones in this sample may be carry-over from other donors' samples. CDR3 sequence (DNA): TGCAGCGCTCGTCCCGGGCGAACCTACAATGAGCAGTTCTTC. Its translation: CSARPGRTYNEQFF.